A selection of T cell receptor beta chains follows, all from one sample in a study of blood T cell repertoires in COVID-19. The protocol was immunoSEQ multiplex PCR, while the TCRdb copy is restricted to in-frame clones and leaves out a portion. Seen here are approximately 440,000 clones, 80% to 95% observed once, and the top ten hold 0.6%. The source material was PBMCs or T cells enriched from blood (not recorded which). The receptors were sampled from a man younger than 30 who had recovered from COVID-19. The CDR3 runs from the conserved cysteine through the conserved F or W. D genes are given only for firm matches. Part of the rows lack a size; the others show once, few, many or a class for expanded clones.

d_call	j_call	v_call	clone_size	cdr3_nt	cdr3_aa
TRBD1	TRBJ2-3	TRBV11-1	.	TGTGCCAGCAGTTCCCTACAGGGGCGTCCATATAATACGCAGTATTTT	CASSSLQGRPYNTQYF
.	TRBJ1-1	TRBV5-1	.	TGCGCCAGCAGCGGACTCGGGGGACCCACGATGAACACTGAAGCTTTCTTT	CASSGLGGPTMNTEAFF
.	TRBJ1-2	TRBV12-3/TRBV12-4	.	TGTGCCAGCAGCTTAGGGGCCTGGTATGGCTACACCTTC	CASSLGAWYGYTF
.	TRBJ1-5	TRBV19	.	TGTGCCAGTAGCTTGGGCGAGAGCCAGCATTTT	CASSLGESQHF
.	TRBJ2-2	TRBV6-5	.	TGTGCCAGCAGTTATTTGGCGGACGGGGAGCTGTTTTTT	CASSYLADGELFF
TRBD1	TRBJ1-1	TRBV2	.	TGTGCCAGCAGGCTGGGACAGGGGGTGAACACTGAAGCTTTCTTT	CASRLGQGVNTEAFF
.	TRBJ1-2	TRBV3-1/TRBV3-2	.	TGTGCCAGCAGCCGAAGGGGCCGAGAGTATGGCTACACCTTC	CASSRRGREYGYTF
.	TRBJ2-1	TRBV5-1	.	TGCGCCAGCAGCTCGACGGGAGAGACCTACAATGAGCAGTTCTTC	CASSSTGETYNEQFF
.	TRBJ1-5	TRBV20-1	once	TGCAGTGCTAGTACAGGAAATCAGCCCCAGCATTTT	CSASTGNQPQHF
.	TRBJ1-1	TRBV11-3	once	TGTGCCAGCAGCTTAGCCCCCGGGAGGGATGAAGCTTTCTTT	CASSLAPGRDEAFF
TRBD1	TRBJ2-2	TRBV7-9	.	TGTGCCAGCAGCTTACAGGGGGAGACCGGGGAGCTGTTTTTT	CASSLQGETGELFF
.	TRBJ2-3	TRBV28	.	TGTGCCAGCAGTCCAGGGCGGGGGACACACCTCAGGAGCACAGATACGCAGTATTTT	CASSPGRGTHLRSTDTQYF
.	TRBJ2-1	TRBV18	.	TGTGCCAGCTCGGAGCTTCCGAGCTCCTACAATGAGCAGTTCTTC	CASSELPSSYNEQFF
.	TRBJ1-4	TRBV7-9	once	TGTGCCAGCAGCTTAGCCTTGGCTCCAACTAATGAAAAACTGTTTTTT	CASSLALAPTNEKLFF
TRBD1	TRBJ1-6	TRBV7-3	once	TGTGCCAGCAGCCTGGGACAGGGAGATTCACCCCTCCACTTT	CASSLGQGDSPLHF
.	TRBJ1-6	TRBV28	few	TGTGCCAGCAGACCCCGGGAAAGGCATAATTCACCCCTCCACTTT	CASRPRERHNSPLHF